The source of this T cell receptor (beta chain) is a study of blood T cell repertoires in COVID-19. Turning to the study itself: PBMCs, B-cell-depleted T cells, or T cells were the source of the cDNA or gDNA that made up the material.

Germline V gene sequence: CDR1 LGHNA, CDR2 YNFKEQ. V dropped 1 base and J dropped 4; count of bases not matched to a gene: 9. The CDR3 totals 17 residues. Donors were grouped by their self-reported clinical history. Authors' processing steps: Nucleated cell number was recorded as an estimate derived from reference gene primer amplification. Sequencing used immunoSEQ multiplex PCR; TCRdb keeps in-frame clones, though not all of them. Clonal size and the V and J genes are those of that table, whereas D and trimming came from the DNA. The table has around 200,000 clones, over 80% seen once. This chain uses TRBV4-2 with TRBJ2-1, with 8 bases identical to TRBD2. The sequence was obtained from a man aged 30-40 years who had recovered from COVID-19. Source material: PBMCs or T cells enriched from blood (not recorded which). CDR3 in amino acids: CASSQAMTSASYNEQFF. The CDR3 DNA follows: TGTGCCAGCAGCCAAGCAATGACTAGCGCGTCTTACAATGAGCAGTTCTTC.